This T cell receptor (beta chain) comes out of a study of metastatic and nonmetastatic thyroid tumors. TCRdb recomputed clones from the PCR reads via MiXCR. The data show tens of thousands of clones, with around 30% seen just once and 32% held by the top ten. Each patient went into thyroid surgery without having received any treatment. General study points: Significantly higher TCR beta diversity was reportedly seen in malignant thyroid tumors than benign nodules, in blood and tumor.

To note about this clone: Its antigen is currently unknown. Likely a read error: the CDR3 ends without its conserved phenylalanine or tryptophan.

V shed 6 bases and J shed 3 bases, with 23 bases lying between them. This CDR3 spans 17 amino acids. The origin of this receptor is a female donor with papillary thyroid cancer or a benign thyroid nodule (not recorded which). Some clones in this sample may be carry-over from other donors' samples. The gene calls are TRBV12-3 or TRBV12-4 and TRBJ1-2; D is perhaps TRBD1 (5 bases). The sequenced sample was blood. The CDR3 loop is CASSPGGGSAVHYGYTL. The DNA of the CDR3 is TGTGCCAGCAGCCCCGGGGGGGGGTCGGCGGTGCACTATGGCTACACCTTA.